This T cell receptor (beta chain) originates from a study of cytotoxic CD8 clonotypes in ibrutinib-treated CLL. Trimming pared 8 bases from V and 5 bases from J, leaving 15 bases between. Per germline, CDR1 MDHEN and CDR2 SYDVKM. This CDR3 region has 13 residues. Measured with immunoSEQ multiplex PCR; TCRdb has only the in-frame clones, and not every one. The repertoire consists of more than 200,000 clones, with about three quarters occurring once and the leading ten covering approximately 6.3%. This TCR was sampled from a human donor with chronic lymphocytic leukemia. The rearrangement joins TRBV28 to TRBJ2-5; D remains unclear. This specimen consisted of PBMCs, obtained after 12 months of ibrutinib treatment. The CDR3 loop reads CASVPGFRETQYF. CDR3 nucleotide sequence: TGTGCCAGCGTACCTGGGTTTCGGGAGACCCAGTACTTC.